Reported below is one TCR beta chain. These data are taken from a study of blood T cell repertoires in COVID-19. Grouping used clinical history reported by participants in a survey and questionnaire. Clones were read by immunoSEQ multiplex PCR, and TCRdb kept only the in-frame ones, dropping some. The table lists approximately 150,000 clones, 70% to 90% of them singletons, with around 3.2% in the top ten. Germline CDR1 MNHEY, CDR2 SMNVEV (reference sequence). CDR3 length: 16 amino acids. The V end lost 5 bases, the J end lost 4 bases, and 20 bases lay between the germline ends. The sample was PBMCs or T cells enriched from blood (not recorded which). This chain connects TRBV27 to TRBJ1-2, with a weak D call TRBD1 (5 bases). This sequence originates from a woman aged 50 to 60 with acute COVID-19. The CDR3 here is CASSPRMVGTTYGYTF. DNA of the CDR3: TGTGCCAGCAGTCCGAGGATGGTGGGGACTACCTATGGCTACACCTTC.